These T cell receptor beta chains were read from a single sample in a study of early T cells in non-severe SARS-CoV-2 infection. MiXCR was run by TCRdb on the 5' RACE reads, yielding one entry per CDR3 protein. The sample shows 35,000 to 45,000 distinct CDR3 sequences, under 8% of them seen only once. Specimen: whole blood, collected at baseline. The receptors originated from an adult who was a healthcare worker with PCR-confirmed SARS-CoV-2 infection or an uninfected control (not recorded which). Each CDR3 is given with its conserved first and last residue. The D gene is left open where the match is weak. The size entry is marked missing in some rows and otherwise reads once, few, many or a size class.

D	size	V	J	DNA	CDR3
-	few	TRBV5-4	TRBJ2-1	TGTGCCAGCAGCCTCGACTCCCACCTAGACAATGAGCAGTTCTTC	CASSLDSHLDNEQFF
-	-	TRBV7-2	TRBJ2-1	TGTGCCAGCAGCCCCGGACTGAACTCCTACAATGAGCAGTTCTTC	CASSPGLNSYNEQFF
-	few	TRBV5-4	TRBJ2-3	TGTGCCAGCAGCTTCCCAGCGGGAGATACGCAGTATTTT	CASSFPAGDTQYF
-	many	TRBV4-1	TRBJ2-5	TGCGCCAGCAGCCAACCAATCCTGGCCCGGGAGACCCAGTACTTC	CASSQPILARETQYF
-	few	TRBV6-6	TRBJ1-5	TGTGCCAGCAGCCTCGGTAACAGTAATCAGCCCCAGCATTTT	CASSLGNSNQPQHF
TRBD2	many	TRBV20-1	TRBJ2-1	TGCAGTGCCAGAGGACTAGTTTTTAGTCTCGACAATGAGCAGTTCTTC	CSARGLVFSLDNEQFF
-	few	TRBV27	TRBJ1-2	TGTGCCAGCGGGGCCCTAGCTAACTATGGCTACACCTTC	CASGALANYGYTF
-	many	TRBV7-2	TRBJ2-7	TGTGCCAGCAGCTCACAGACCGGTTCCTACGAGCAGTACTTC	CASSSQTGSYEQYF
-	many	TRBV7-8	TRBJ2-1	TGTGCCAGCAGTCTAGGGCTAGCGAATGAGCAGTTCTTC	CASSLGLANEQFF
-	once	TRBV18	TRBJ2-7	TGTGCCAGCTCCCAATCCGAGGGCTACGAGCAGTACTTC	CASSQSEGYEQYF
-	-	TRBV7-9	TRBJ1-1	TGTGCCAGCAGCTTAGTATCCAGGGCAGCTTTCTTT	CASSLVSRAAFF
-	few	TRBV18	TRBJ1-3	TGTGCCAGCTCACTTCTCGACAGCCCAGGGGACTCTGGAAACACCATATATTTT	CASSLLDSPGDSGNTIYF
TRBD1	many	TRBV4-3	TRBJ1-1	TGCGCCAGCAGCCAAGAGACAGGGGGCCGTGAAGCTTTCTTT	CASSQETGGREAFF
TRBD2	-	TRBV7-6	TRBJ2-1	TGTGCTAGCAGCTTAGCAGGGACTACGTATTACAATGAGCGGTTCTTC	CASSLAGTTYYNERFF
-	few	TRBV24-1	TRBJ2-1	TGTGCCACCAGTGCCGTTGACTGGAGAGGGGATAATGAGCAGTTCTTC	CATSAVDWRGDNEQFF
-	few	TRBV20-1	TRBJ1-6	TGCAGTGCTAAGGGGGGCAATTCACCCCTCCACTTT	CSAKGGNSPLHF
-	many	TRBV6-1	TRBJ2-7	TGTGCCAGCAGCCTAGAGAGGAGCCACGAGCAGTACTTC	CASSLERSHEQYF
-	-	TRBV10-3	TRBJ2-5	TGTGCCATCAGTAGTCCCAGCGGGGAGACCCAGTACTTC	CAISSPSGETQYF
-	few	TRBV19	TRBJ1-1	TGTGCCAGTAGTAGAGCCCGGGTAATGAACACTGAAGCTTTCTTT	CASSRARVMNTEAFF
-	many	TRBV18	TRBJ2-7	TGTGCCAGCTCACAGGGGGACGAGCAGTACTTC	CASSQGDEQYF
TRBD1	once	TRBV4-3	TRBJ1-4	TGCGCCAGCAGCCGAGGGGCCGGGACAGGGGTCGTAAATGAAAAACTGTTTTTT	CASSRGAGTGVVNEKLFF
-	few	TRBV6-4	TRBJ2-7	TGTGCCAGCATTCAAAAGACCGGGCCCAACGGACGCGAGCAGTACTTC	CASIQKTGPNGREQYF
-	few	TRBV25-1	TRBJ1-4	TGTGCCAGCAGTGTAGACACCGGGACCCGTCCTGAAAAACTGTTTTTT	CASSVDTGTRPEKLFF
TRBD2	many	TRBV28	TRBJ2-7	TGTGCCAGCAGTTTCCGACTAGCTGACGAGCAGTACTTC	CASSFRLADEQYF
-	many	TRBV2	TRBJ2-5	TGTGCCAGCGACGGAGCTCGCGGGACCAACCAAGAGACCCAGTACTTC	CASDGARGTNQETQYF
TRBD2	many	TRBV12-3/TRBV12-4	TRBJ2-5	TGTGCCAGCAGTCCCGGGACTAGCGGGAGTAACCAAGAGACCCAGTACTTC	CASSPGTSGSNQETQYF
-	few	TRBV30	TRBJ2-1	TGTGCCGGACGTAGGAATGAGCAGTTCTTC	CAGRRNEQFF
-	many	TRBV25-1	TRBJ1-4	TGTGCCAGCAGTGACAGGGGTAATGAAAAACTGTTTTTT	CASSDRGNEKLFF
-	few	TRBV6-6	TRBJ2-1	TGTGCCAGCAGCCCCCCCGGGGCTTCCCACAATGAGCAGTTCTTC	CASSPPGASHNEQFF
-	-	TRBV5-6	TRBJ2-1	TGTGCCAGCACCAGAGTGGGCAATGGGAATGAGCAGTTCTTC	CASTRVGNGNEQFF
-	-	TRBV6-5	TRBJ2-6	TGTGCCAGCAGTCTCCGTGAGAGCTCTGGGGCCAACGTCCTGACTTTC	CASSLRESSGANVLTF
TRBD1	few	TRBV28	TRBJ2-1	TGTGCCAGCAACCCGGGACAGGGCTACAATGAGCAGTTCTTC	CASNPGQGYNEQFF
-	many	TRBV7-2	TRBJ1-5	TGTGCCAGCAGCTTATCCCCCCAGAATCAGCCCCAGCATTTT	CASSLSPQNQPQHF
-	few	TRBV7-2	TRBJ2-7	TGTGCCAGCAGCTTTTCAGAAAGTGGTTACGAGCAGTACTTC	CASSFSESGYEQYF
-	few	TRBV6-1	TRBJ1-2	TGTGCCAGCAGTGAAGCTACAGCCGTCTGGGGCTACACCTTC	CASSEATAVWGYTF